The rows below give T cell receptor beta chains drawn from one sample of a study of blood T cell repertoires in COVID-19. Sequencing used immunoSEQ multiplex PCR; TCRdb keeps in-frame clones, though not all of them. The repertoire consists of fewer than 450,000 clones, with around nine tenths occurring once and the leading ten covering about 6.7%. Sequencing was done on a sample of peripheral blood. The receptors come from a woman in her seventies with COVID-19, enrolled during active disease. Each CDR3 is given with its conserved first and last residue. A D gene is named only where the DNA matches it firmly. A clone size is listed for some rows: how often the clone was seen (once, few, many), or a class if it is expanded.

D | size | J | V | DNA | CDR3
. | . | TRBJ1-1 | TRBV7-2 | TGTGCCAGCAGCCTTACCCCCCAGGGAACTGAAGCTTTCTTT | CASSLTPQGTEAFF
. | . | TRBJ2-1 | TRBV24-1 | TGTGCCACCTCGGGGGGGACAGACGAGCAGTTCTTC | CATSGGTDEQFF
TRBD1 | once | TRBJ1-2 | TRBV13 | TGTGCCAGCAGCCCCTCAGGGGACAGCCTTTTCGGCTACACCTTC | CASSPSGDSLFGYTF
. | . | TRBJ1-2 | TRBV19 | TGTGCCAGTGGAGGGACTAACTATGGCTACACCTTC | CASGGTNYGYTF
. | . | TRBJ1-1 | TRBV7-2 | TGTGCCAGCAGCTTGCAGGGTGATGGCACTGAAGCTTTCTTT | CASSLQGDGTEAFF
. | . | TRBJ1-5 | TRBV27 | TGTGCCAGCCGAGGCGGTGGCAATCAGCCCCAGCATTTT | CASRGGGNQPQHF
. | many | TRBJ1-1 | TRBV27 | TGTGCCAGCAGTTTTCCGGGGAACACTGAAGCTTTCTTT | CASSFPGNTEAFF
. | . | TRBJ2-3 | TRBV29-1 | TGCAGCGTTGATGGGGGGTTCCCATTCACAGATACGCAGTATTTT | CSVDGGFPFTDTQYF
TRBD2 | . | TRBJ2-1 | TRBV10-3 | TGTGCCATCAGCTCGGGACTAGCTGGTGGTGAGCAGTTCTTC | CAISSGLAGGEQFF
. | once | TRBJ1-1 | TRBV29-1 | TGCAGCGTAACCCCGGGGGACACTGAAGCTTTCTTT | CSVTPGDTEAFF
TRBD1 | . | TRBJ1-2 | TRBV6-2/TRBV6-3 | TGTGCCAGCAGTTCGGACGGACAGGGGTTCTATGGCTACACCTTC | CASSSDGQGFYGYTF
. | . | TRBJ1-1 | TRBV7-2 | TGTGCCAGCAGCGCGCGCATGAACACTGAAGCTTTCTTT | CASSARMNTEAFF
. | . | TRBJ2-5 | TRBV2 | TGTGCCAGCAGTGAATCGGCGGGCCCCCAAGAGACCCAGTACTTC | CASSESAGPQETQYF
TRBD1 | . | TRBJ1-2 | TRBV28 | TGTGCCAGCAGTTTGGGACAGGTTAATGGCTACACCTTC | CASSLGQVNGYTF
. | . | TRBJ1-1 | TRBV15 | TGTGCCACCAGCGAGGGACATTTGAACACTGAAGCTTTCTTT | CATSEGHLNTEAFF
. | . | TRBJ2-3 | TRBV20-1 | TGCAGTGCCGTTTACACAGATACGCAGTATTTT | CSAVYTDTQYF
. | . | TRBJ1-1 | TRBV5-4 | TGTGCCAGCAGCTTTCTCCGGGACACTGAAGCTTTCTTT | CASSFLRDTEAFF
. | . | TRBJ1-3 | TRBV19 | TGTGCCAGTAGTATCCTCTTCCGGAGCTCTGGAAACACCATATATTTT | CASSILFRSSGNTIYF
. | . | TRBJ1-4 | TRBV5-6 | TGTGCCAGCAGCTGGACGGACACAACTAATGAAAAACTGTTTTTT | CASSWTDTTNEKLFF
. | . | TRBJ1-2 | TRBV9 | TGTGCCAGCAGCGGGAATCAGGGCCTCTATGGCTACACCTTC | CASSGNQGLYGYTF
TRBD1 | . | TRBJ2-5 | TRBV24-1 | TGTGCCACCAGTGACACGGGACAGGGAGGCGAGACCCAGTACTTC | CATSDTGQGGETQYF
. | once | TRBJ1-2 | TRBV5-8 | TGTGCCAGCAGTGGGGAGATTTCCTATGGCTACACCTTC | CASSGEISYGYTF
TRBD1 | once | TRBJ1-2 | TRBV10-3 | TGTGCCATCAGACCTGAGGGGACAGACTATGGCTACACCTTC | CAIRPEGTDYGYTF
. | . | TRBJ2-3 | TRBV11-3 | TGTGCCAGCAGCACGGGGGAAGTGGGCGCAGATACGCAGTATTTT | CASSTGEVGADTQYF
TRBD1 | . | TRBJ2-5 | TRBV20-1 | TGCAGTGCTAGTCCTACAGGGGTAGAGACCCAGTACTTC | CSASPTGVETQYF
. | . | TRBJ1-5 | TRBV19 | TGTGCCAGTAGTATAGACCCCCAGGAGGTGGAGTATAGCAATCAGCCCCAGCATTTT | CASSIDPQEVEYSNQPQHF
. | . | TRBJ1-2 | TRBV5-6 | TGTGCCAGCAGGGATGGGGGGGTTGGCTACACCTTC | CASRDGGVGYTF
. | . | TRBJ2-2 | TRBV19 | TGTGCCAGTAGTACCGCTTGGGTGCTAGGCGGGGAGCTGTTTTTT | CASSTAWVLGGELFF
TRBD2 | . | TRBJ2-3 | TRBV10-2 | TGCGCCAGCGGGGAGGACCCCAGCGGGGAGCAGTATTTT | CASGEDPSGEQYF
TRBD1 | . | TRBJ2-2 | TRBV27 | TGTGCCAGCAGCCGCAAGGACAGGGGAGTCGGGGAGCTGTTTTTT | CASSRKDRGVGELFF
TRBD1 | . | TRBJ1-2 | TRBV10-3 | TGTGCCATCAGTAACAGGGGCTCTAACTATGGCTACACCTTC | CAISNRGSNYGYTF
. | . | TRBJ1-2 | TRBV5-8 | TGTGCCAGCAGCTTGCAGGCGAACTATGGCTACACCTTC | CASSLQANYGYTF
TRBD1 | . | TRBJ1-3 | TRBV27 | TGTGCCAGCAGATTGAACAGGGGGCCGGGCGCAGACACCATATATTTT | CASRLNRGPGADTIYF
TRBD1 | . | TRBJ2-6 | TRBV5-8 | TGTGCCAGCAGCTCGGGGGACAGGGGGCCTGGGGCCAACGTCCTGACTTTC | CASSSGDRGPGANVLTF
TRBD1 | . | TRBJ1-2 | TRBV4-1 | TGCGCCAGCAGCCAAGCCACAGGGGACGGCTACACCTTC | CASSQATGDGYTF
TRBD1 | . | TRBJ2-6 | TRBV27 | TGTGCCAGCAGCGACTGGACAGGGATCTCTGGGGCCAACGTCCTGACTTTC | CASSDWTGISGANVLTF
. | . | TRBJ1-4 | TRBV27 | TGTGCCAGCAGTTTATACGGCGCAGGGAGGGATGAAAAACTGTTTTTT | CASSLYGAGRDEKLFF
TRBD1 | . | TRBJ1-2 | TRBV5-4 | TGTGCCAGCAGCTCAAGGACAGGGAATGATAATGGCTACACCTTC | CASSSRTGNDNGYTF
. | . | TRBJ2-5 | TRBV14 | TGTGCCAGCAGGGAATCGGACAAAGGAGAAGAGACCCAGTACTTC | CASRESDKGEETQYF
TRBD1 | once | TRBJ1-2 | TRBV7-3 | TGTGCCAGCAGCCTTGGGACAGCCGGGGGTGGAGGCTACACCTTC | CASSLGTAGGGGYTF
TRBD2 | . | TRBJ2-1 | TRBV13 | TGTGCCAGCAGCTACGGACTAGCGGGGGCTACAGACAATGAGCAGTTCTTC | CASSYGLAGATDNEQFF
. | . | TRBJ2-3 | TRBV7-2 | TGTGCCAGCAGCTTAGAGGGCAGGGGCACAGATACGCAGTATTTT | CASSLEGRGTDTQYF
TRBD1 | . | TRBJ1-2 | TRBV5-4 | TGTGCCAGCAGCTTAGGGACAGAACCTTACGGCTACACCTTC | CASSLGTEPYGYTF
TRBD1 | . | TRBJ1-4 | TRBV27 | TGTGCCAGCAGCATTACGATCTCAACAGGGGGCGGAAAACTGTTTTTT | CASSITISTGGGKLFF
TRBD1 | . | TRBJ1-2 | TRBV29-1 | TGCAGCGTGGGACAGGGTGAATATGGCTACACCTTC | CSVGQGEYGYTF
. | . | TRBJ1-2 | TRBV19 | TGTGCCAGTAGTCCTTTCGAGGGGGACATAGGCTACACCTTC | CASSPFEGDIGYTF
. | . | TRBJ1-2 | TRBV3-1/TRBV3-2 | TGTGCCAGCAGCCAGGCCGGGACGGGGAGGAATACGGGAGGCTACACCTTC | CASSQAGTGRNTGGYTF